This TCR beta chain derives from a study of T-cell memory formation after mild COVID-19. Study summary: Largely, the TCR clusters proved donor specific.

This clonotype appeared many times. Its antigen is as yet unknown. TCRdb re-called the 5' RACE reads with MiXCR, one entry per CDR3 protein. The sample has 400,000 to 450,000 distinct CDR3 sequences, about 20% seen once; the top ten hold roughly 21%. Germline lookup yields CDR1 SGHTA and CDR2 FQGNSA. Trimming shortened V by 5 bases and J by 5 bases, and 15 bases separated the two germline ends. The CDR3 spans 14 residues. Points from the study as a whole: Pre-infection memory contained some responding clones, which suggested that cross-reactive memory had joined. Whether second-wave clones peaking at day 37 were SARS-CoV-2 specific went unconfirmed. Of the contracting clones, CD4+ ones lay mainly in CM and EM, and CD8+ ones in EMRA.

Sequenced input: PBMCs or a T cell subset sorted from them (not recorded which). V gene TRBV7-2 combines with J gene TRBJ2-5; D is perhaps TRBD2 (5 bases). The TCR sequence derives from a man younger than 35 who had mild COVID-19 (a few samples of this study predate the infection). Cell type and time point are not known. The CDR3: CASSGRYRGETQYF. CDR3 in DNA: TGTGCCAGCAGCGGACGATACCGAGGGGAGACCCAGTACTTC.